This T cell receptor beta chain comes out of a study of T-cell memory formation after mild COVID-19. Study-level findings and limits: Pre-infection memory already had some responding clones, implying cross-reactive memory joined.

A note on this clonotype: Its matching antigen is unknown.

TCRdb reprocessed the 5' RACE reads via MiXCR and lists one record per CDR3 protein. The sample contains 150,000 or so distinct CDR3 sequences, about 9.9% of which appear only once. This CDR3 region has 17 residues. Deletions cut 2 bases from V and 0 bases from J, with 14 bases between. Germline-derived CDR1 and CDR2 are SNHLY and FYNNEI. The receptor's source is a man younger than 35 who had mild COVID-19 (a few samples of this study predate the infection). Cell type and time point are not known. The chain joins TRBV2 to TRBJ2-4; D call uncertain. Sequencing was done on a sample of PBMCs or a T cell subset sorted from them (not recorded which). This CDR3 is CASSETAIGLAKNIQYF. The CDR3 DNA reads TGTGCCAGCAGTGAAACGGCAATTGGGCTAGCCAAAAACATTCAGTACTTC.